The sequence of this TCR beta chain was determined in a study of tumor-infiltrating lymphocytes in localized non-small cell lung cancer. Study results and limitations: Higher tumor T cell infiltration than in uninvolved lung was supported by TCRbeta sequencing. Recurrence-free survival showed no association with tumor T-cell fraction.

With respect to this clone: Its matching antigen is unknown.

The CDR3 is made up of 13 amino acids. V lost 1 base and J 6 bases, leaving 7 bases between the germline ends. Germline-derived CDR1 and CDR2 are SGHTA and FQGNSA. TCRdb keeps only in-frame clones here, not all; method: immunoSEQ multiplex PCR. The data show 9,500 to 10,000 clones, less than 75% seen once. The chain is built from TRBV7-2 and TRBJ1-5; D unresolved. Sequenced input: lung tumor tissue. The sequence came from a human donor with non-small cell lung cancer. For the CDR3, the DNA is TGTGCCAGCAGCTTAGGACTGGGTCAGCCCCAGCATTTT. This codes for CASSLGLGQPQHF.